These 12 T cell receptor beta chains originate from one sample sequenced in a study of T-cell reconstitution after alpha-beta-depleted transplantation in children. The library targeted TCRbeta and was prepared with unique molecular identifiers. TCRdb re-called the PCR reads with MiXCR, one entry per CDR3 protein. The data show about a million distinct CDR3 sequences, with under 30% seen just once and 25% to 35% held by the top ten. This specimen consisted of PBMCs, mostly from graft donor cells, obtained 360 days after TCRalphabeta/CD19-depleted stem cell transplant. Source of these receptors: a boy in the first two years of life who had a stem cell transplant for SCID, so the T cells may come from the graft donor.

This clonotype has only a few counts. This chain joins TRBV5-1 and TRBJ2-7; D not resolved. The CDR3 has 14 residues. Germline CDR1 is SGHRS and CDR2 is YFSETQ. V was pared by 0 bases and J by 2 bases, with 9 bases between. The DNA for the CDR3 is TGCGCCAGCAGCTTGGGGTGGGCAACCTACGAGCAGTACTTC. As protein: CASSLGWATYEQYF.

CDR3 bases: TGTGCCAGCAGCCCCGACAGGACCAGCAATCAGCCCCAGCATTTT. Its translation: CASSPDRTSNQPQHF. The J gene is TRBJ1-5, the V gene TRBV6-1, with D possibly TRBD1 on 6 matching bases. V dropped 6 bases and J dropped 1 base, with 13 bases sitting between them. The V gene's germline CDR1 is MNHNS and CDR2 SASEGT. This CDR3 region has 15 residues.

The rearrangement joins TRBV29-1 to TRBJ2-1, with a weak D call TRBD1 (5 bases). CDR1 is SQVTM and CDR2 is ANQGSEA in the germline V gene. CDR3 length equals 13 residues. The V and J ends lost 4 bases and 3 bases respectively, with 10 bases between them. CDR3 residues: CSVVAQDYNEQFF. CDR3 sequence (DNA): TGCAGCGTTGTAGCACAGGACTACAATGAGCAGTTCTTC.

The V gene is TRBV12-3 or TRBV12-4, the J gene TRBJ2-1; D gene uncertain. This CDR3 contains 14 residues. The V end lost 8 bases, the J end lost 0 bases, and 11 bases lay between the germline ends. CDR3 nucleotides: TGTGCCAGCGGCCAGTCCCGCTCCTACAATGAGCAGTTCTTC. Its protein product is CASGQSRSYNEQFF.

The chain combines TRBV12-3 or TRBV12-4 with TRBJ2-7; a possible D gene is TRBD1 (6 bases). The CDR3 spans 13 residues. The germline V and J ends were trimmed by 3 bases and 5 bases, with 11 bases remaining between them. CDR3 sequence reads: CASSFWGRNEQYF. The CDR3 DNA follows: TGTGCCAGCAGTTTCTGGGGGCGAAACGAGCAGTACTTC.

This clonotype was recorded a few times. The rearrangement joins TRBV3-1 to TRBJ2-7, with D unresolved. CDR3 size: 13 residues. The germline V and J ends were trimmed by 4 bases and 7 bases, with 14 bases remaining between them. Germline V gives CDR1 LGHDT, CDR2 YNNKEL (reference sequence). The CDR3, as DNA: TGTGCCAGCAGCCGCCTTAGGTCCCGGGAGCAGTACTTC. The encoded protein is CASSRLRSREQYF.

The chain carries TRBV25-1 and TRBJ1-3; possible D gene TRBD1, 5 bases. The germline V and J ends were trimmed by 4 bases and 3 bases, with 10 bases remaining between them. This CDR3 region has 14 residues. Germline values: CDR1 MGHDK, CDR2 SYGVNS. The CDR3 nucleotides are TGTGCCAGCAGTGCAGGGACTGTTGGAAACACCATATATTTT. Translated, it gives CASSAGTVGNTIYF.

The V and J genes are TRBV5-1 and TRBJ2-4; 14 bases align to TRBD2. The CDR3 runs 17 residues. Germline V gene data show CDR1 as SGHRS and CDR2 as YFSETQ. V gave up 4 bases and J gave up 0 bases; unmatched junction bases: 3. CDR3 loop: CASSPGLAGEAKNIQYF. The CDR3 DNA reads as TGCGCCAGCAGCCCGGGACTAGCGGGGGAAGCCAAAAACATTCAGTACTTC.

V gene TRBV11-2 combines with J gene TRBJ2-7; D is possibly TRBD2 (5 bases). The V gene lost 0 bases and the J gene lost 0 bases, with 9 bases spanning the gap. Germline assignment: CDR1 SGHAT and CDR2 FQNNGV. There are 15 residues in the CDR3. This CDR3 is CASSLEVGSSYEQYF. CDR3 nucleotides: TGTGCCAGCAGCTTAGAAGTGGGGAGCTCCTACGAGCAGTACTTC. Supplemented by reference TRBV11-2 and TRBJ2-7, the full variable domain reads EAGVAQSPRYKIIEKRQSVAFWCNPISGHATLYWYQQILGQGPKLLIQFQNNGVVDDSQLPKDRFSAERLKGVDSTLKIQPAKLEDSAVYLCASSLEVGSSYEQYFGPGTRLTVT.

CDR3 in DNA: TGTGCCAGCAGACCGACAGGGGCCAAAAACATTCAGTACTTC. This codes for CASRPTGAKNIQYF. The chain combines TRBV27 with TRBJ2-4, with 7 bases fitting TRBD1. V was clipped by 6 bases and J by 1 base; unmatched bases: 3. Germline values: CDR1 MNHEY, CDR2 SMNVEV (reference sequence). This CDR3 contains 14 residues.

The chain is built from TRBV7-9 and TRBJ2-2; 8 bases are a match to TRBD2. The V and J ends lost 5 bases and 2 bases, in that order; junction bases with no gene match: 10. The germline gives CDR1 SEHNR, CDR2 FQNEAQ (reference sequence). The CDR3 has 17 residues. The CDR3 DNA is TGTGCCAGCAGCATTCAAAGCGGGGGCCCTAACACCGGGGAGCTGTTTTTT. Translation gives CASSIQSGGPNTGELFF.

The chain combines TRBV5-5 with TRBJ2-5; 8 bases line up with TRBD1. J was trimmed by 5 bases and V by 4 bases; bases with no gene match: 10. CDR1 and CDR2 (germline): SGHKS, YYEKEE (reference sequence). The CDR3 sequence is 15 residues long. The CDR3 nucleotides read TGTGCCAGCAGCCCTAGGACAGGGTGGGGGGAGACCCAGTACTTC. This translates into CASSPRTGWGETQYF.